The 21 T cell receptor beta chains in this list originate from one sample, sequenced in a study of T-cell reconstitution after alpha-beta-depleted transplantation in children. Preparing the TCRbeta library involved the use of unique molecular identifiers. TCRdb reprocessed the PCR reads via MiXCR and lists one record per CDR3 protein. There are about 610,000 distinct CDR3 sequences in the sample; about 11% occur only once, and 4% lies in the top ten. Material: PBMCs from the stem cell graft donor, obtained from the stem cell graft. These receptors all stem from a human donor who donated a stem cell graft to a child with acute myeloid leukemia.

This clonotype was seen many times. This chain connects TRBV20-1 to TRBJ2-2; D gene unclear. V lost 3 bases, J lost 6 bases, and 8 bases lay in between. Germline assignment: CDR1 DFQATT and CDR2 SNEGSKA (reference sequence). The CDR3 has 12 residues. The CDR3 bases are TGCAGTGCTAGGAGAGGTGCCGGGGAGCTGTTTTTT. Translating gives CSARRGAGELFF.

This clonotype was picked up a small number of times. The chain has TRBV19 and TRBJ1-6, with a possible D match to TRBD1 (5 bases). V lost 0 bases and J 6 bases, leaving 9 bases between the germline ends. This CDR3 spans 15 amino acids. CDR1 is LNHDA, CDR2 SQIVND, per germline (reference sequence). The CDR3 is CASSIDYRSNSPLHF. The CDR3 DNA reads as TGTGCCAGTAGTATAGATTACAGGTCTAATTCACCCCTCCACTTT.

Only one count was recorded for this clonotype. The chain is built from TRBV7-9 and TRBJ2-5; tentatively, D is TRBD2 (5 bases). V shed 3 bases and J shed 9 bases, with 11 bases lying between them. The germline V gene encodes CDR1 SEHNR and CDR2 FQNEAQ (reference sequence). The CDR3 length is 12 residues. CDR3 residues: CASSFTQEAQYF. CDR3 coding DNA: TGTGCCAGCAGCTTCACCCAGGAGGCCCAGTACTTC.

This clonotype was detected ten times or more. CDR3 residues: CASSSRQVAQPQHF. CDR3 nucleotide sequence: TGTGCCAGCAGTTCCCGACAGGTTGCCCAGCCCCAGCATTTT. The chain uses TRBV25-1 and TRBJ1-5; the D gene is possibly TRBD1 (6 bases). V was pared by 5 bases and J by 7 bases, with 15 bases between. CDR1 is MGHDK, CDR2 SYGVNS, per germline. CDR3 length: 14 residues.

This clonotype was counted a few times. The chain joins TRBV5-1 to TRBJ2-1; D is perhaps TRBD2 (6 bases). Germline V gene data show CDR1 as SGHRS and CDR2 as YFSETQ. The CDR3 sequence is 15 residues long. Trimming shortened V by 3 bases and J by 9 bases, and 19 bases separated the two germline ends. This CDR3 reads CASSWDSPRGGEQFF. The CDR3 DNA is TGCGCCAGCAGCTGGGACTCCCCGCGGGGTGGTGAGCAGTTCTTC.

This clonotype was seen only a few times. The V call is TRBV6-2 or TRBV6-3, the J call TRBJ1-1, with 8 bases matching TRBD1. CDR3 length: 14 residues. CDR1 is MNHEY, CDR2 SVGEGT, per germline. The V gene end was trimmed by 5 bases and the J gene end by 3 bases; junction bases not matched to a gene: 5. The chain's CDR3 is CASSDRTGHTEAFF. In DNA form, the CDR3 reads TGTGCCAGCAGTGACCGGACAGGGCACACTGAAGCTTTCTTT.

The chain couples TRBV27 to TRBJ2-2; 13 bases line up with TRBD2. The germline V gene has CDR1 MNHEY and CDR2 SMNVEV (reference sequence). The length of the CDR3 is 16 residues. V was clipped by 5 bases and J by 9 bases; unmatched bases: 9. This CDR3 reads CASSLLTSGRARELFF. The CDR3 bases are TGTGCCAGCAGTCTACTTACTAGCGGGAGGGCCAGGGAGCTGTTTTTT.

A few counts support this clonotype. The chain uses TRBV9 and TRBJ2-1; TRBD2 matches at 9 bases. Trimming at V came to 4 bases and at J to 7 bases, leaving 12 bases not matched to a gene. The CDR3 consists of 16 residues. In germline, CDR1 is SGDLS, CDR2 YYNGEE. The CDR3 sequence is CASSSNALAGSNEQFF. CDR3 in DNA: TGTGCCAGCAGCTCCAACGCCCTAGCGGGATCGAATGAGCAGTTCTTC.

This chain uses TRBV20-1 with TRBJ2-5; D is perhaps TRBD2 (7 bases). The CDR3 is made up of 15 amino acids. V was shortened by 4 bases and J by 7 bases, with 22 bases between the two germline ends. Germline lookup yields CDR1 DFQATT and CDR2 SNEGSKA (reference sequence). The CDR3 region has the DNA TGCAGTGCTACCCCTAGCGGAGGGGGGCGCGGGACCCAGTACTTC. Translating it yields CSATPSGGGRGTQYF.

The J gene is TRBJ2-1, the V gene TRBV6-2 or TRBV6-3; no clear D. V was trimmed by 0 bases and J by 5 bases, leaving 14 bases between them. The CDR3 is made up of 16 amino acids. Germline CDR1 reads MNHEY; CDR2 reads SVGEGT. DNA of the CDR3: TGTGCCAGCAGTTACTCACCACAGAGGTGGGACAATGAGCAGTTCTTC. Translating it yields CASSYSPQRWDNEQFF.

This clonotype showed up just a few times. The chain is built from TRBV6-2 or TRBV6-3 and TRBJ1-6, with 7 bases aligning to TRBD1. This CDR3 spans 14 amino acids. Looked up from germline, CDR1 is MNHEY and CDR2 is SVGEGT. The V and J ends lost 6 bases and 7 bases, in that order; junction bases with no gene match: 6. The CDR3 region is CASSPQGPNSPLHF. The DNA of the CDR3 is TGTGCCAGCAGCCCACAGGGGCCGAATTCACCCCTCCACTTT.

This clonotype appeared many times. The CDR3 sequence is CSVHRAEETQYF. The CDR3 nucleotides are TGCAGCGTTCACAGGGCGGAAGAGACCCAGTACTTC. This chain links TRBV29-1 with TRBJ2-5; perhaps TRBD1 as D (6 bases). The CDR3 covers 12 residues. Germline assignment: CDR1 SQVTM and CDR2 ANQGSEA. V lost 5 bases and J lost 3, with 10 bases in between. The full variable domain, rest sourced from reference TRBV29-1 and TRBJ2-5, is SAVISQKPSRDICQRGTSLTIQCQVDSQVTMMFWYRQQPGQSLTLIATANQGSEATYESGFVIDKFPISRPNLTFSTLTVSNMSPEDSSIYLCSVHRAEETQYFGPGTRLLVL.

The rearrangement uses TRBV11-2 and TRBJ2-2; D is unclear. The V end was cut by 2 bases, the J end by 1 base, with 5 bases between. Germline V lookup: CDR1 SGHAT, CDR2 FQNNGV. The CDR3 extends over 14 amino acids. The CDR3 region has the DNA TGTGCCAGCAGCTTACTCCGGAACACCGGGGAGCTGTTTTTT. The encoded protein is CASSLLRNTGELFF.

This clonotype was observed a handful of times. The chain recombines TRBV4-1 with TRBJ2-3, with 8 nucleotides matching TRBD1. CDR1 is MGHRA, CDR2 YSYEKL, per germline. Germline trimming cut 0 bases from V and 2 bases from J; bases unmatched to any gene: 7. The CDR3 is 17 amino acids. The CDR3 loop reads CASSQDHWGQVTDTQYF. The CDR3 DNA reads TGCGCCAGCAGCCAAGATCATTGGGGACAGGTCACAGATACGCAGTATTTT.

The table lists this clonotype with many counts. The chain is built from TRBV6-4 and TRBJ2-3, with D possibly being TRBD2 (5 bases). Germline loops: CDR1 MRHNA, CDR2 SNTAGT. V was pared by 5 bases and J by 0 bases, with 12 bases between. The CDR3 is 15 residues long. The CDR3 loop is CASSREAASTDTQYF. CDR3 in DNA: TGTGCCAGCAGTAGGGAAGCGGCTAGCACAGATACGCAGTATTTT.

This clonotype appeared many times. CDR3 in amino acids: CASSVTQGEETQYF. CDR3 sequence (DNA): TGTGCCAGCAGCGTAACACAGGGGGAAGAGACCCAGTACTTC. The rearrangement uses TRBV9 and TRBJ2-5, with 8 bases lining up with TRBD1. This CDR3 is built from 14 residues. Germline CDR1 and CDR2: SGDLS and YYNGEE. J was trimmed by 3 bases and V by 1 base; bases with no gene match: 2.

The DNA for the CDR3 is TGCAGTGCTAAGGGAGTCGCGAACACCGGGGAGCTGTTTTTT. Translation: CSAKGVANTGELFF. The rearrangement joins TRBV20-1 to TRBJ2-2, with D possibly TRBD2 on 5 matching bases. V was pared by 4 bases and J by 0 bases, with 9 bases between. CDR1 and CDR2 from the germline V gene are DFQATT and SNEGSKA (reference sequence). The CDR3 runs 14 residues.

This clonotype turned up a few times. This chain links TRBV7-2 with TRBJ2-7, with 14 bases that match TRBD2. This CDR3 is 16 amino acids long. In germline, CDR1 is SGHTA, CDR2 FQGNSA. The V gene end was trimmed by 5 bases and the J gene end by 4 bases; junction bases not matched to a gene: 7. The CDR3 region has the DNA TGTGCCAGCAGCCCGCGGACTAGCGGGAGGCAGTACGAGCAGTACTTC. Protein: CASSPRTSGRQYEQYF.

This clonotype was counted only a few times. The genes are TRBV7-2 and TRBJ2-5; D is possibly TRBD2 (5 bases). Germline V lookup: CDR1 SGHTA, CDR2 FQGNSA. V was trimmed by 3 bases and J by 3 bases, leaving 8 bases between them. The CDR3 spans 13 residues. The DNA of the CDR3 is TGTGCCAGCAGCTTGGCGGAGGAAGAGACCCAGTACTTC. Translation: CASSLAEEETQYF. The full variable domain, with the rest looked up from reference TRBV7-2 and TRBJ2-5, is GAGVSQSPSNKVTEKGKDVELRCDPISGHTALYWYRQSLGQGLEFLIYFQGNSAPDKSGLPSDRFSAERTGGSVSTLTIQRTQQEDSAVYLCASSLAEEETQYFGPGTRLLVL.

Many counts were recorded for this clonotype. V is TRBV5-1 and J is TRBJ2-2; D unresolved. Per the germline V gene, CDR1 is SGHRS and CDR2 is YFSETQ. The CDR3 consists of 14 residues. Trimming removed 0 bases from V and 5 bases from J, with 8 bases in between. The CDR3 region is CASSLAVGTGELFF. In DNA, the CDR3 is TGCGCCAGCAGCTTGGCCGTGGGAACCGGGGAGCTGTTTTTT.

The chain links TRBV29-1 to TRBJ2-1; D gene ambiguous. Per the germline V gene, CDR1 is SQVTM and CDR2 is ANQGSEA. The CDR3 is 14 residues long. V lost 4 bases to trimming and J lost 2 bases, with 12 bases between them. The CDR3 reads CSVAGMSTYNEQFF. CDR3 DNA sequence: TGCAGCGTTGCCGGCATGAGCACCTACAATGAGCAGTTCTTC.